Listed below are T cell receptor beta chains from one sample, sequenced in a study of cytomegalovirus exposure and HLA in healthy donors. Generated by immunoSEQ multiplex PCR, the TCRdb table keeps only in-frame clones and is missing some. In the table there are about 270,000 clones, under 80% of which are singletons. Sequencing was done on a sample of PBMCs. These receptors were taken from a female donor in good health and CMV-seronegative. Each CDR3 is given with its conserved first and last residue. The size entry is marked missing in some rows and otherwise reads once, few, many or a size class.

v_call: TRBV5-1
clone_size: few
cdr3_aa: CASSRGSLFAQYF

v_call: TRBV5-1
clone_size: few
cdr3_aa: CASSLAGTGDGNTIYF

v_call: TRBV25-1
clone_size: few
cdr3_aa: CASTDSTSNQPQHF

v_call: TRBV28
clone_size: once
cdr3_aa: CASISGSTDTQYF

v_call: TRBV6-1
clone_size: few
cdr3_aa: CASSEGRAGNEEQYF

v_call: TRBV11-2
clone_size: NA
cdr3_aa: CASRFGRGQGGTDTQYF

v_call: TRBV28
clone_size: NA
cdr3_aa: CASSFSDTQYF

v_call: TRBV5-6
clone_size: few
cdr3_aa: CASSSRTSSSTDTQYF

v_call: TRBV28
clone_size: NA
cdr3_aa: CASRRQGNQPQHF

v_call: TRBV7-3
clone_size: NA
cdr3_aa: CASSLSRQGVTEAFF

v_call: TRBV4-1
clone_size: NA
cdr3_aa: CASSQGGGFGTGELFF

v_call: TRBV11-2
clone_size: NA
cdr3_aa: CASSAAREQYF

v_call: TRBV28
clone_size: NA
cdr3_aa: CASSFGGVDYGYTF

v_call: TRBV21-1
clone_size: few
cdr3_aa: CASSKVGAEPGNTIYF

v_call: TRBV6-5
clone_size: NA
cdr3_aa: CASSGSGGAEAFF

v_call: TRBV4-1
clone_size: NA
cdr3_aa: CASSQDPRTGLSGNTIYF

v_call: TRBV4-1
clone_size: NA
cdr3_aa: CASSQDWASGTYEQYF